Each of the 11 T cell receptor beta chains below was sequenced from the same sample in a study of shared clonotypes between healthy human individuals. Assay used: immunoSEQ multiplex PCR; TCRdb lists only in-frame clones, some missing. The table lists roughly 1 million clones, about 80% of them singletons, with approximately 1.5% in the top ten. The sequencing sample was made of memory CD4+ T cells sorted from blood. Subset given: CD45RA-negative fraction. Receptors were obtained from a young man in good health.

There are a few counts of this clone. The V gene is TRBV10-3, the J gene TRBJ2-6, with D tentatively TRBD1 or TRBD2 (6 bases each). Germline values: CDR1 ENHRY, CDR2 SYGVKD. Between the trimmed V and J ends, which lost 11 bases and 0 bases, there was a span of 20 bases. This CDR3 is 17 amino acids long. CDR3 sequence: CAAWGAALHSGANVLTF. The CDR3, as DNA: TGTGCCGCGTGGGGGGCGGCCTTGCACTCTGGGGCCAACGTCCTGACTTTC.

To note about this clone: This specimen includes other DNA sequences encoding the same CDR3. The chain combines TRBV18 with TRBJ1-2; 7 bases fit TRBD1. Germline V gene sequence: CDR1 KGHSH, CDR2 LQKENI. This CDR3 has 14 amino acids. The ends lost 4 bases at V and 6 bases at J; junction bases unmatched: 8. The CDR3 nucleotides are TGTGCCAGCTCACGAGGGGGCGATTCTGATGGCTACACCTTC. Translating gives CASSRGGDSDGYTF. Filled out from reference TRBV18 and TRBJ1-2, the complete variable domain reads NAGVMQNPRHLVRRRGQEARLRCSPMKGHSHVYWYRQLPEEGLKFMVYLQKENIIDESGMPKERFSAEFPKEGPSILRIQQVVRGDSAAYFCASSRGGDSDGYTFGSGTRLTVV.

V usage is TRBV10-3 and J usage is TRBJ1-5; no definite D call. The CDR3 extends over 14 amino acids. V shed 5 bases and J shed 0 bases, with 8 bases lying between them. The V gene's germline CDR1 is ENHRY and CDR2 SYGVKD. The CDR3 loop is CAISKGDSNQPQHF. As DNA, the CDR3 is TGTGCCATCAGTAAGGGAGATAGCAATCAGCCCCAGCATTTT.

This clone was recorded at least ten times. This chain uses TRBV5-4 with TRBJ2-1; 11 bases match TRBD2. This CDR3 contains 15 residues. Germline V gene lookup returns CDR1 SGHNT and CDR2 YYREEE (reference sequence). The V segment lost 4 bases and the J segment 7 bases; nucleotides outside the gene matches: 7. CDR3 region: CASSALAGVKNEQFF. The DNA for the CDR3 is TGTGCCAGCAGCGCACTAGCGGGAGTTAAGAATGAGCAGTTCTTC. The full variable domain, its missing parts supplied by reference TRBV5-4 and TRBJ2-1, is ETGVTQSPTHLIKTRGQQVTLRCSSQSGHNTVSWYQQALGQGPQFIFQYYREEENGRGNFPPRFSGLQFPNYSSELNVNALELDDSALYLCASSALAGVKNEQFFGPGTRLTVL.

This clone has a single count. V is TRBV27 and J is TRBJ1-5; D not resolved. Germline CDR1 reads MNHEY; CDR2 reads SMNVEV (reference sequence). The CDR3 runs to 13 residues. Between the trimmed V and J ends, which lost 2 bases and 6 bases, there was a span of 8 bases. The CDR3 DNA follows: TGTGCCAGCAGTTTAAACGTAGCTCAGCCCCAGCATTTT. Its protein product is CASSLNVAQPQHF.

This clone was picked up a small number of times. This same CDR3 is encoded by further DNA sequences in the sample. The CDR3 sequence: CASSVGQGAAYEQYF. The DNA for the CDR3 is TGTGCCAGCAGCGTCGGACAGGGGGCGGCCTACGAGCAGTACTTC. V is TRBV9 and J is TRBJ2-7; 11 bases map to TRBD1. The CDR3 contains 15 residues. V was pared by 2 bases and J by 2 bases, with 3 bases of the junction left unmatched. CDR1 and CDR2 (germline): SGDLS, YYNGEE. The full variable domain, rest sourced from reference TRBV9 and TRBJ2-7, is DSGVTQTPKHLITATGQRVTLRCSPRSGDLSVYWYQQSLDQGLQFLIQYYNGEERAKGNILERFSAQQFPDLHSELNLSSLELGDSALYFCASSVGQGAAYEQYFGPGTRLTVT.

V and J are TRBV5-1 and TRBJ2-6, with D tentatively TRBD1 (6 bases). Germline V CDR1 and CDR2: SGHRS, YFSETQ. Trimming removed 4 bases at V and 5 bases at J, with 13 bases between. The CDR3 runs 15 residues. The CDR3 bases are TGCGCCAGCAGCGCGGACAGCCAGTGGGCCAACGTCCTGACTTTC. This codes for CASSADSQWANVLTF.

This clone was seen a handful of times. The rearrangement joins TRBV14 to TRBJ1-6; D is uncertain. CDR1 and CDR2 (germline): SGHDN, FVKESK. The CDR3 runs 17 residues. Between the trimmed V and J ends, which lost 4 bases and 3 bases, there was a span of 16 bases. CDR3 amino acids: CASSPLETLGYNSPLHF. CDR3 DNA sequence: TGTGCCAGCAGCCCACTGGAGACCCTAGGCTATAATTCACCCCTCCACTTT.

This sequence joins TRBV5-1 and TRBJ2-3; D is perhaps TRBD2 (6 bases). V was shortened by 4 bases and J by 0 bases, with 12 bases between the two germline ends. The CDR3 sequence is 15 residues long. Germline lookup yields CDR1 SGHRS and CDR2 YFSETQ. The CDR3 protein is CASSPRLGSTDTQYF. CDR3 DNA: TGCGCCAGCAGCCCACGACTAGGAAGCACAGATACGCAGTATTTT.

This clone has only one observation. CDR3: CASSALVTDTQYF. The CDR3, as DNA: TGTGCCAGCTCAGCGCTAGTAACAGATACGCAGTATTTT. The rearrangement uses TRBV18 and TRBJ2-3, with D uncertain. V lost 5 bases to trimming and J lost 3 bases, with 9 bases between them. Germline CDR1 KGHSH, CDR2 LQKENI. This CDR3 is built from 13 residues.

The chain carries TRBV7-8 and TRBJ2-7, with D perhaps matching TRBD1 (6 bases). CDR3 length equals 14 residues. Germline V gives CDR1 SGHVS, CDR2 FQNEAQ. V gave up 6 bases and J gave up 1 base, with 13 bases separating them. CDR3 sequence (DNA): TGTGCCAGCAGTAGACAGGAACTTTCCTACGAGCAGTACTTC. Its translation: CASSRQELSYEQYF.